The 26 T cell receptor beta chains listed next were all sequenced from one sample in a study of T cell responses to AZD1222 COVID-19 vaccine. The data were produced by immunoSEQ multiplex PCR, yet TCRdb's version contains in-frame clones alone and is incomplete. Of about 35,000 clones in the sample, approximately 84% were seen once. The sample was peripheral blood, taken 28 days after the second AZD1222 dose. These receptors all come from an adult who received the AZD1222 COVID-19 vaccine.

The chain employs TRBV7-3 and TRBJ2-7, with 9 bases identical to TRBD2. After removal of 5 bases from V and 7 bases from J, the junction contained 12 bases not matched to a gene. The CDR3 consists of 15 residues. The germline V gene encodes CDR1 SGHTA and CDR2 FQGTGA. The CDR3 DNA reads as TGTGCCAGCAGCGTTTCTAGCGGGGAGACTGGGGAGCAGTACTTC. Translated, it gives CASSVSSGETGEQYF.

The chain carries TRBV2 and TRBJ1-3; D call uncertain. CDR1 and CDR2 (germline): SNHLY, FYNNEI. V was pared by 2 bases and J by 6 bases, with 2 bases between. CDR3 length: 11 amino acids. In DNA form, the CDR3 reads TGTGCCAGCAGTGAATTAAACACCATATATTTT. It encodes CASSELNTIYF. Full variable domain (missing parts from reference TRBV2 and TRBJ1-3): EPEVTQTPSHQVTQMGQEVILRCVPISNHLYFYWYRQILGQKVEFLVSFYNNEISEKSEIFDDQFSVERPDGSNFTLKIRSTKLEDSAMYFCASSELNTIYFGEGSWLTVV.

This clone was seen a single time. The chain combines TRBV24-1 with TRBJ2-1; D gene unclear. The germline V gene has CDR1 KGHDR and CDR2 SFDVKD. The CDR3 length is 14 residues. V was pared by 9 bases and J by 3 bases, with 14 bases between. CDR3 sequence reads: CATPTDPNYNEQFF. The CDR3 nucleotides are TGTGCCACCCCTACGGACCCGAACTACAATGAGCAGTTCTTC.

CDR3 residues: CSVEDLRAAGELFF. The DNA for the CDR3 is TGCAGCGTTGAAGATCTCAGGGCGGCCGGGGAGCTGTTTTTT. V gene TRBV29-1 combines with J gene TRBJ2-2; D is possibly TRBD1 (5 bases). Trimming removed 0 bases from V and 6 bases from J, with 11 bases in between. The CDR3 is 14 amino acids. Per germline, CDR1 SQVTM and CDR2 ANQGSEA.

The chain combines TRBV10-2 with TRBJ2-2; D gene unclear. V lost 8 bases, J lost 0 bases, and 13 bases lay in between. The CDR3 length is 15 residues. CDR1 WSHSY and CDR2 SAAADI come from the germline V gene. This CDR3 reads CASGRADANTGELFF. In DNA form, the CDR3 reads TGCGCCAGCGGGCGAGCCGACGCGAACACCGGGGAGCTGTTTTTT.

This clone was counted between two and nine times. This chain connects TRBV15 to TRBJ1-3; the D is unclear. The CDR3 consists of 15 residues. Trimming shortened V by 0 bases and J by 3 bases, and 9 bases separated the two germline ends. In germline, CDR1 is LNHNV, CDR2 YYDKDF (reference sequence). The CDR3 nucleotides read TGTGCCACCAGCAGAGATAGGAGGGATGGAAACACCATATATTTT. This codes for CATSRDRRDGNTIYF.

The chain carries TRBV4-2 and TRBJ2-1; TRBD2 matches 7 bases. This CDR3 has 14 amino acids. The junction had 6 bases not matched to a gene; V was cut back by 6 bases and J by 4 bases. The germline gives CDR1 LGHNA, CDR2 YNFKEQ. The CDR3 loop is CASRFGAGYNEQFF. CDR3 nucleotide sequence: TGTGCCAGCAGATTCGGAGCGGGGTACAATGAGCAGTTCTTC.

CDR3 DNA sequence: TGCGCCAGCAGTCGTGGACTAGCGGTGACAGATACGCAGTATTTT. It translates to CASSRGLAVTDTQYF. The chain links TRBV10-1 to TRBJ2-3; 10 nucleotides line up with TRBD2. Germline lookup yields CDR1 WNHNN and CDR2 SYGVQD (reference sequence). V dropped 5 bases and J dropped 3; count of bases not matched to a gene: 5. CDR3 size: 15 residues.

This rearrangement joins TRBV5-1 to TRBJ1-1; D unresolved. There are 14 residues in the CDR3. Germline CDR1 reads SGHRS; CDR2 reads YFSETQ. The V end lost 1 base, the J end lost 6 bases, and 13 bases lay between the germline ends. The CDR3 region has the DNA TGCGCCAGCAGCTTGTCGACAATCGTCCCTGAAGCTTTCTTT. Protein: CASSLSTIVPEAFF.

The chain combines TRBV7-2 with TRBJ2-2; D unclear. Germline V CDR1 and CDR2: SGHTA, FQGNSA. Trimming shortened V by 1 base and J by 4 bases, and 10 bases separated the two germline ends. The CDR3 consists of 15 residues. The DNA for the CDR3 is TGTGCCAGCAGCTTAGAATTCTACTCCACCGGGGAGCTGTTTTTT. This gives the protein CASSLEFYSTGELFF. Complete variable domain (other parts from reference TRBV7-2 and TRBJ2-2): GAGVSQSPSNKVTEKGKDVELRCDPISGHTALYWYRQSLGQGLEFLIYFQGNSAPDKSGLPSDRFSAERTGGSVSTLTIQRTQQEDSAVYLCASSLEFYSTGELFFGEGSRLTVL.

The chain has TRBV19 and TRBJ2-7; 8 nucleotides line up with TRBD1. J gave up 6 bases and V 5 bases, and 9 bases lay outside the gene matches. Germline CDR1 reads LNHDA; CDR2 reads SQIVND (reference sequence). CDR3 size: 14 residues. CDR3 in DNA: TGTGCCAGTAGTGCCCGGACAGGGACGGGCGAGCAGTACTTC. It is translated as CASSARTGTGEQYF.

V is TRBV19 and J is TRBJ2-2, with a possible D match to TRBD1 (6 bases). V lost 5 bases and J 3 bases, leaving 10 bases between the germline ends. Germline V CDR1 and CDR2: LNHDA, SQIVND (reference sequence). This CDR3 comprises 14 residues. The CDR3 protein is CASSLGQYTGELFF. The CDR3 DNA follows: TGTGCCAGTAGTTTAGGACAGTACACCGGGGAGCTGTTTTTT.

V is TRBV10-1 and J is TRBJ1-1; D call uncertain. V was shortened by 7 bases and J by 5 bases, with 8 bases between the two germline ends. The CDR3 totals 11 residues. From germline, CDR1 is WNHNN and CDR2 SYGVQD (reference sequence). This CDR3 reads CASILKTEAFF. The CDR3 nucleotides are TGCGCCAGCATCTTAAAGACTGAAGCTTTCTTT.

This clone has only a few counts. V usage is TRBV28 and J usage is TRBJ2-7; no definite D call. Between the trimmed V and J ends, which lost 8 bases and 8 bases, there was a span of 16 bases. This CDR3 has 12 amino acids. The V gene's germline CDR1 is MDHEN and CDR2 SYDVKM. The CDR3 sequence: CASYKPPKQQYF. CDR3 coding DNA: TGTGCCAGCTATAAACCCCCGAAGCAGCAGTACTTC. Using reference TRBV28 and TRBJ2-7 for the parts outside the CDR3, the full variable domain is DVKVTQSSRYLVKRTGEKVFLECVQDMDHENMFWYRQDPGLGLRLIYFSYDVKMKEKGDIPEGYSVSREKKERFSLILESASTNQTSMYLCASYKPPKQQYFGPGTRLTVT.

The rearrangement joins TRBV11-3 to TRBJ2-7, with TRBD1 matching over 9 bases. Germline CDR1 is SGHNT and CDR2 is YENEEA. V dropped 2 bases and J dropped 2; count of bases not matched to a gene: 4. CDR3 length: 15 amino acids. As DNA, the CDR3 is TGTGCCAGCAGCTTATTCGGGACAGGGCCCTACGAGCAGTACTTC. Encoded protein: CASSLFGTGPYEQYF. The full variable domain, rest sourced from reference TRBV11-3 and TRBJ2-7, is EAGVVQSPRYKIIEKKQPVAFWCNPISGHNTLYWYLQNLGQGPELLIRYENEEAVDDSQLPKDRFSAERLKGVDSTLKIQPAELGDSAVYLCASSLFGTGPYEQYFGPGTRLTVT.

This chain links TRBV5-4 with TRBJ1-1; 9 nucleotides match TRBD1. The CDR3 runs to 14 residues. With V trimmed by 4 bases and J by 1 base, 2 bases remained unmatched. Germline V CDR1 and CDR2: SGHNT, YYREEE (reference sequence). CDR3 region: CASSKGQGNTEAFF. The CDR3 nucleotides are TGTGCCAGCAGCAAGGGACAGGGGAACACTGAAGCTTTCTTT.

The chain employs TRBV28 and TRBJ1-5; D unresolved. Deletions cut 5 bases from V and 7 bases from J, with 15 bases between. The CDR3 contains 14 residues. The germline CDR1 and CDR2 sequences are MDHEN and SYDVKM. CDR3 DNA: TGTGCCAGCAGTCTCGGACCGCCACGACAGCCCCAGCATTTT. It translates to CASSLGPPRQPQHF.

The chain uses TRBV19 and TRBJ2-7; 8 positions agree with TRBD2. After removal of 4 bases from V and 3 bases from J, the junction contained 8 bases not matched to a gene. The CDR3 has 15 amino acids. In germline, CDR1 is LNHDA, CDR2 SQIVND (reference sequence). CDR3 sequence: CASSSVAGGIYEQYF. In nucleotides, the CDR3 is TGTGCCAGTAGTAGTGTTGCGGGAGGTATCTACGAGCAGTACTTC.

This clone occurred once. J is TRBJ1-1 and V is TRBV24-1; perhaps TRBD1 as D (5 bases). This CDR3 comprises 14 residues. Germline-derived CDR1 and CDR2 are KGHDR and SFDVKD. V dropped 1 base and J dropped 7 bases, with 12 bases sitting between them. CDR3 in amino acids: CATSDLSGLIEAFF. As DNA, the CDR3 is TGTGCCACCAGTGATTTATCAGGGTTAATTGAAGCTTTCTTT.

The DNA for the CDR3 is TGTGCCACCAGCAGAGATCTGGGCAGGGCGAACACCGGGGAGCTGTTTTTT. Amino acids: CATSRDLGRANTGELFF. The chain combines TRBV15 with TRBJ2-2; maybe TRBD1 (5 bases). Per germline, CDR1 LNHNV and CDR2 YYDKDF (reference sequence). The germline V and J ends were trimmed by 0 bases and 0 bases, with 11 bases remaining between them. CDR3 size: 17 residues.

V usage is TRBV5-1 and J usage is TRBJ2-3, with D possibly TRBD2 on 5 matching bases. The CDR3 runs 12 residues. Germline CDR1 reads SGHRS; CDR2 reads YFSETQ. The V and J ends lost 0 bases and 6 bases respectively, with 5 bases between them. The CDR3 nucleotides read TGCGCCAGCAGCTTGGGCGGGGATACGCAGTATTTT. Translating it yields CASSLGGDTQYF.

The rearrangement uses TRBV9 and TRBJ1-3; D may be TRBD1 (5 bases). The CDR3 covers 14 residues. V lost 0 bases and J lost 4, with 8 bases in between. CDR1 SGDLS and CDR2 YYNGEE come from the germline V gene. The CDR3 nucleotides read TGTGCCAGCAGCGTAGGGCAGGGCGGAAACACCATATATTTT. Its translation: CASSVGQGGNTIYF.

This chain connects TRBV3-1 (or the pseudogene TRBV3-2) to TRBJ1-2; no clear D gene. Germline CDR1 reads LGHDT; CDR2 reads YNNKEL (reference sequence). V gave up 4 bases and J gave up 6 bases, with 15 bases separating them. This CDR3 spans 14 amino acids. The CDR3 loop reads CASSRDGPVDGYTF. In DNA form, the CDR3 reads TGTGCCAGCAGCCGAGACGGCCCGGTCGATGGCTACACCTTC.

This clone was observed once. The chain joins TRBV2 to TRBJ1-6, with D uncertain. The germline gives CDR1 SNHLY, CDR2 FYNNEI. V gave up 3 bases and J gave up 5 bases, with 8 bases separating them. The CDR3 is 14 residues long. CDR3 sequence (DNA): TGTGCCAGCAGTGAGGGCCGGGATAATTCACCCCTCCACTTT. Its translation: CASSEGRDNSPLHF.

The CDR3 DNA is TGTGCCAGCAGTTACGGACACTCTGGAAACACCATATATTTT. It codes for CASSYGHSGNTIYF. J is TRBJ1-3 and V is TRBV6-5; D perhaps matches TRBD1 (5 bases). V was cut by 2 bases and J by 0 bases, with 5 bases left in between. Germline CDR1 and CDR2: MNHEY and SVGAGI. This CDR3 has 14 amino acids.

The gene calls are TRBV5-6 and TRBJ1-2; 7 nucleotides agree with TRBD1. CDR1 is SGHDT, CDR2 YYEEEE, per germline. The CDR3 spans 15 residues. V trimming: 0 bases; J trimming: 4 bases; junction bases outside the gene matches: 6. The CDR3 protein is CASSLETGAGYGYTF. In DNA, the CDR3 is TGTGCCAGCAGCTTGGAAACAGGGGCGGGCTATGGCTACACCTTC.